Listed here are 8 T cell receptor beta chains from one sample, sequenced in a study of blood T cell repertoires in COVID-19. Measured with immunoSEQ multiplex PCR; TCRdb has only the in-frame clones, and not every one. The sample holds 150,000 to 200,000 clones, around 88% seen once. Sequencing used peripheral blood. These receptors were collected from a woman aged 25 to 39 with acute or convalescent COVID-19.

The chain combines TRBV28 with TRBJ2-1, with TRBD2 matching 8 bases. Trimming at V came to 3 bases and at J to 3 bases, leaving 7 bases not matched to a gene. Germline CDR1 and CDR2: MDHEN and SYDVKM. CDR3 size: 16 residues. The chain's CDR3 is CASSFLSTSGYNEQFF. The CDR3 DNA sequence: TGTGCCAGCAGTTTTTTAAGCACTAGCGGCTACAATGAGCAGTTCTTC.

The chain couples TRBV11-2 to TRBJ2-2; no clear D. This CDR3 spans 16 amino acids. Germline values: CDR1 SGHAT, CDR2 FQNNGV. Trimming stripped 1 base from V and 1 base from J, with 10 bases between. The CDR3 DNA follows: TGTGCCAGCAGCTTAGGGCAGGCATGGAACACCGGGGAGCTGTTTTTT. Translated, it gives CASSLGQAWNTGELFF.

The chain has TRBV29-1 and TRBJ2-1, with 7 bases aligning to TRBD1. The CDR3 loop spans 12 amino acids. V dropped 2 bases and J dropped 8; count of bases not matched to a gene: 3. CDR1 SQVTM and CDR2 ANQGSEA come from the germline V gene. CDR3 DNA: TGCAGCGTTGAAACAGGGGCGGATGAGCAGTTCTTC. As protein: CSVETGADEQFF.

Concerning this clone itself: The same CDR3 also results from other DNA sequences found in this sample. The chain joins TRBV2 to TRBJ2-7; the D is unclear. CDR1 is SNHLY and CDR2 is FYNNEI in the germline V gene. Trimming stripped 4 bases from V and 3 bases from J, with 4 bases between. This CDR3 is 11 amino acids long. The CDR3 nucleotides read TGTGCCAGCAGTGTTCTCTACGAGCAGTACTTC. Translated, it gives CASSVLYEQYF.

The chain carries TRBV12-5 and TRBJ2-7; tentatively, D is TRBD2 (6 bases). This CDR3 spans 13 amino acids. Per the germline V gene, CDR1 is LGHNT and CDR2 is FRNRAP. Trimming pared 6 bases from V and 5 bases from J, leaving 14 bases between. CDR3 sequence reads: CASGLTSLNEQYF. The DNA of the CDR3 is TGTGCTAGTGGCCTGACTAGTTTGAACGAGCAGTACTTC. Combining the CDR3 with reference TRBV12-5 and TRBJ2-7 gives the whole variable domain DARVTQTPRHKVTEMGQEVTMRCQPILGHNTVFWYRQTMMQGLELLAYFRNRAPLDDSGMPKDRFSAEMPDATLATLKIQPSEPRDSAVYFCASGLTSLNEQYFGPGTRLTVT.

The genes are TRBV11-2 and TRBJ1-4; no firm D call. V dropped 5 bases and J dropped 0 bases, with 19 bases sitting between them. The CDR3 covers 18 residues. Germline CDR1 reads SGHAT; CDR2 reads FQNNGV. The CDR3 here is CASSRAAVLPATNEKLFF. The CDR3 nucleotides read TGTGCCAGCAGCCGTGCAGCGGTTCTCCCCGCAACTAATGAAAAACTGTTTTTT.

CDR3 amino acids: CASSLGSGRVTGELFF. CDR3 coding DNA: TGTGCCAGCAGTTTAGGGTCAGGGAGGGTCACCGGGGAGCTGTTTTTT. This sequence joins TRBV27 and TRBJ2-2; 7 bases line up with TRBD2. The CDR3 extends over 16 amino acids. V shed 2 bases, J shed 4 bases, and the junction held 7 bases outside the gene matches. CDR1 is MNHEY and CDR2 is SMNVEV in the germline V gene (reference sequence).

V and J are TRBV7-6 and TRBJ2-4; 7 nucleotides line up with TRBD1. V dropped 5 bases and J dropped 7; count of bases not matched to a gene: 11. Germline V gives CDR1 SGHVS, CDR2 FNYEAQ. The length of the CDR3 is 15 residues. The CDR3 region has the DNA TGTGCCAGCAGCGTCGATACCGGGACAGCGAACATTCAGTACTTC. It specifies CASSVDTGTANIQYF. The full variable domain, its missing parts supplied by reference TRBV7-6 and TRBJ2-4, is GAGVSQSPRYKVTKRGQDVALRCDPISGHVSLYWYRQALGQGPEFLTYFNYEAQQDKSGLPNDRFSAERPEGSISTLTIQRTEQRDSAMYRCASSVDTGTANIQYFGAGTRLSVL.